The rows below give T cell receptor beta chains drawn from one sample of a study of cytomegalovirus exposure and HLA in healthy donors. Assay used: immunoSEQ multiplex PCR; TCRdb lists only in-frame clones, some missing. The repertoire holds approximately 150,000 clones, with roughly 85% as singletons. The sequenced sample was PBMCs. The receptors were sampled from a man in his forties in good health and CMV-seropositive. Both conserved end residues are part of each CDR3. Fields, in order: D gene, clone size, V gene, J gene, CDR3 DNA, CDR3 protein. D genes are given only for firm matches. For some rows the clone size is stated as once, few or many, or as a class when expanded; others skip it.

D: TRBD1; size: NA; V: TRBV5-1; J: TRBJ1-5; DNA: TGCGCCAGCAGCTTGGGTGGGGGACAGCAGCCCCAGCATTTT; CDR3: CASSLGGGQQPQHF
D: TRBD1; size: few; V: TRBV11-2; J: TRBJ2-7; DNA: TGTGCCAGCAGCTCTGGGACAGTGAACGAGCAGTACTTC; CDR3: CASSSGTVNEQYF
D: TRBD1; size: NA; V: TRBV7-2; J: TRBJ1-1; DNA: TGTGCCAGCAGCGCCTACGCCAGGGGGCCCACTAACACTGAAGCTTTCTTT; CDR3: CASSAYARGPTNTEAFF
D: TRBD1; size: NA; V: TRBV30; J: TRBJ1-1; DNA: TGTGCCTGGAGACGAACAGGGGAAGGGGCTGAAGCTTTCTTT; CDR3: CAWRRTGEGAEAFF
D: TRBD2; size: NA; V: TRBV28; J: TRBJ2-3; DNA: TGTGCCAGCAGTTTATTCGGGGGTGGGGGAGGGACTAGCACAGATACGCAGTATTTT; CDR3: CASSLFGGGGGTSTDTQYF
D: NA; size: NA; V: TRBV18; J: TRBJ2-1; DNA: TGTGCCAGCTCCCCGGCCGCGGACGGGACATATGGTGAGCAGTTCTTC; CDR3: CASSPAADGTYGEQFF
D: TRBD1; size: NA; V: TRBV27; J: TRBJ2-7; DNA: TGTGCCAGCAGTTTTCGGCCAGGGGGCTACGAGCAGTACTTC; CDR3: CASSFRPGGYEQYF
D: TRBD2; size: NA; V: TRBV10-2; J: TRBJ2-1; DNA: TGCGCCAGCAGACGGACTAGCGGGAGGGAAGGCAATGAGCAGTTCTTC; CDR3: CASRRTSGREGNEQFF
D: NA; size: NA; V: TRBV5-1; J: TRBJ2-5; DNA: TGCGCCAGCACCCGGAGGCAGCAAGAGACCCAGTACTTC; CDR3: CASTRRQQETQYF
D: TRBD2; size: NA; V: TRBV30; J: TRBJ2-7; DNA: TGTGCCTGGAGTGTAAATAGCGGGAGGATCTACGAGCAGTACTTC; CDR3: CAWSVNSGRIYEQYF
D: NA; size: NA; V: TRBV28; J: TRBJ1-2; DNA: TGTGCCAGCAGGCCACAGGGAAACTATGGCTACACCTTC; CDR3: CASRPQGNYGYTF
D: TRBD1; size: NA; V: TRBV27; J: TRBJ2-5; DNA: TGTGCCAGCAGTTCACGTAGGGGGAGACAGGGGAATCAAGAGACCCAGTACTTC; CDR3: CASSSRRGRQGNQETQYF
D: TRBD1; size: few; V: TRBV4-1; J: TRBJ1-3; DNA: TGCGCCAGCAGCGCACCGACAGGGTCGGTTATGGGAAACACCATATATTTT; CDR3: CASSAPTGSVMGNTIYF
D: TRBD1; size: NA; V: TRBV6-5; J: TRBJ1-1; DNA: TGTGCCAGCAGGGGACAGGAGGTCACTGAAGCTTTCTTT; CDR3: CASRGQEVTEAFF
D: NA; size: NA; V: TRBV12-2; J: TRBJ2-2; DNA: TGTGCAAGTCGCCCCAGACTAGCGGCAAACACCGGGGAGCTGTTTTTT; CDR3: CASRPRLAANTGELFF
D: NA; size: few; V: TRBV7-9; J: TRBJ1-1; DNA: TGTGCCAGCAGCACGAGGAACACTGAAGCTTTCTTT; CDR3: CASSTRNTEAFF
D: NA; size: NA; V: TRBV28; J: TRBJ1-5; DNA: TGTGCCAGCAGTTTATTCCGGAGCAATCAGCCCCAGCATTTT; CDR3: CASSLFRSNQPQHF
D: NA; size: NA; V: TRBV19; J: TRBJ2-2; DNA: TGTGCCACCTCGAACCCAAACCATCGTCCCGGGGGCGGGGAGCTGTTTTTT; CDR3: CATSNPNHRPGGGELFF
D: TRBD2; size: NA; V: TRBV19; J: TRBJ2-7; DNA: TGTGCCAGTAGTTACGGGACTAGCGGAACCACCGAGCAGTACTTC; CDR3: CASSYGTSGTTEQYF
D: NA; size: NA; V: TRBV6-1; J: TRBJ2-1; DNA: TGTGCCAGCACCCGGGTACGGACGGGAAGCAATGAGCAGTTCTTC; CDR3: CASTRVRTGSNEQFF
D: NA; size: NA; V: TRBV5-6; J: TRBJ2-1; DNA: TGTGCCAGCAGCTTGGTTTTAGCGGCGGACAATGAGCAGTTCTTC; CDR3: CASSLVLAADNEQFF
D: NA; size: few; V: TRBV11-3; J: TRBJ2-7; DNA: TGTGCCAGCAGCTCCTCGGGAAGGAACCCCTACGAGCAGTACTTC; CDR3: CASSSSGRNPYEQYF
D: TRBD2; size: NA; V: TRBV7-9; J: TRBJ2-1; DNA: TGTGCCAGCAGCCCCCCGACTAGCGGACGCTCCTACAATGAGCAGTTCTTC; CDR3: CASSPPTSGRSYNEQFF
D: NA; size: NA; V: TRBV7-9; J: TRBJ1-3; DNA: TGTGCCAGCAGCCCTACTGGGGCGTCCTCTGGAAACACCATATATTTT; CDR3: CASSPTGASSGNTIYF
D: TRBD2; size: once; V: TRBV29-1; J: TRBJ2-7; DNA: TGCAGCGCCGCGACTAGCACAAGCGACGAGCAGTACTTC; CDR3: CSAATSTSDEQYF
D: TRBD1; size: NA; V: TRBV18; J: TRBJ1-1; DNA: TGTGCCAGCTCCCCGCGACAGGGAGGAGACACTGAAGCTTTCTTT; CDR3: CASSPRQGGDTEAFF
D: NA; size: NA; V: TRBV2; J: TRBJ1-5; DNA: TGTGCCAGCAGGGGGGCAGCCAGCAATCAGCCCCAGCATTTT; CDR3: CASRGAASNQPQHF
D: NA; size: NA; V: TRBV6-5; J: TRBJ2-5; DNA: TGTGCCAGCAGACCTGGACAGTGGGAGACCCAGTACTTC; CDR3: CASRPGQWETQYF
D: NA; size: NA; V: TRBV5-1; J: TRBJ2-5; DNA: TGCGCCAGCAGCTTCGGCAGGGATGGTGGCCAGTACTTC; CDR3: CASSFGRDGGQYF
D: NA; size: NA; V: TRBV25-1; J: TRBJ1-2; DNA: TGTGCCAGCAGTGAATCGGGTTACTATGGCTACACCTTC; CDR3: CASSESGYYGYTF
D: NA; size: NA; V: TRBV19; J: TRBJ2-7; DNA: TGTGCCAGTAGTAGCTCCGGGTACGAGCAGTACTTC; CDR3: CASSSSGYEQYF
D: NA; size: few; V: TRBV14; J: TRBJ2-1; DNA: TGTGCCAGCAGCCAAGAGGAGGAACTCCTCCCCGGCGATGAGCAGTTCTTC; CDR3: CASSQEEELLPGDEQFF
D: TRBD1; size: NA; V: TRBV28; J: TRBJ1-5; DNA: TGTGCCAGCAGTCCCCCGGGACAGAACAATCAGCCCCAGCATTTT; CDR3: CASSPPGQNNQPQHF
D: NA; size: NA; V: TRBV5-1; J: TRBJ2-3; DNA: TGCGCCAGCAGCCCGGAACGGGGGATTGATACGCAGTATTTT; CDR3: CASSPERGIDTQYF
D: TRBD2; size: few; V: TRBV5-1; J: TRBJ2-7; DNA: TGCGCCAGCAGCTTGGGACTAGCGGGAGTCGAGCAGTACTTC; CDR3: CASSLGLAGVEQYF
D: NA; size: NA; V: TRBV10-3; J: TRBJ2-5; DNA: TGTGCCATCAGTGAGGGACTCTTCCAAGAGACCCAGTACTTC; CDR3: CAISEGLFQETQYF
D: NA; size: few; V: TRBV19; J: TRBJ2-3; DNA: TGTGCCAGTAGTATTGCAGGGTCAAATACGCAGTATTTT; CDR3: CASSIAGSNTQYF
D: NA; size: NA; V: TRBV29-1; J: TRBJ1-3; DNA: TGCAGCGTTGAATTGCGCTCTGGAAACACCATATATTTT; CDR3: CSVELRSGNTIYF
D: TRBD1; size: NA; V: TRBV30; J: TRBJ1-5; DNA: TGTGCCTGGAGTTGGGGACAGTCGGTTCAGCCCCAGCATTTT; CDR3: CAWSWGQSVQPQHF
D: TRBD1; size: NA; V: TRBV5-6; J: TRBJ2-5; DNA: TGTGCCAGCAGCCCATATTGGGACAGAGAGACCCAGTACTTC; CDR3: CASSPYWDRETQYF
D: TRBD2; size: NA; V: TRBV28; J: TRBJ2-1; DNA: TGTGCCAGCAGTTTAGGGACTAGCGACTACAATGAGCAGTTCTTC; CDR3: CASSLGTSDYNEQFF
D: TRBD1; size: NA; V: TRBV6-5; J: TRBJ2-3; DNA: TGTGCCACATTCCCTACAGGGGTTGCAGATACGCAGTATTTT; CDR3: CATFPTGVADTQYF
D: TRBD1; size: NA; V: TRBV5-1; J: TRBJ1-1; DNA: TGCGCCAGCAGCGAGGGACAGGGTGAAGCTTTCTTT; CDR3: CASSEGQGEAFF
D: NA; size: NA; V: TRBV30; J: TRBJ2-3; DNA: TGTGCCTGGAGTGTACTAGATACGCAGTATTTT; CDR3: CAWSVLDTQYF
D: NA; size: NA; V: TRBV11-3; J: TRBJ2-7; DNA: TGTGCCAGCAGGGGGGAGGACTACGAGCAGTACTTC; CDR3: CASRGEDYEQYF
D: NA; size: NA; V: TRBV9; J: TRBJ1-1; DNA: TGTGCCAGCAGCCCCCCCAAGGCGGGAGAAGCTTTCTTT; CDR3: CASSPPKAGEAFF
D: TRBD1; size: NA; V: TRBV2; J: TRBJ1-3; DNA: TGTGCCAGCAGTGGGACAGGGGGTCGTGGAAACACCATATATTTT; CDR3: CASSGTGGRGNTIYF
D: TRBD1; size: few; V: TRBV28; J: TRBJ2-1; DNA: TGTGCCAGCGGCGAGGGGGCCTCCTACAATGAGCAGTTCTTC; CDR3: CASGEGASYNEQFF
D: NA; size: NA; V: TRBV5-1; J: TRBJ1-1; DNA: TGCGCCAGCAGCTTGGACTACATGAACACTGAAGCTTTCTTT; CDR3: CASSLDYMNTEAFF
D: NA; size: NA; V: TRBV4-1; J: TRBJ2-2; DNA: TGCGCCAGCAGCCAATCGGCGGACAGCTACTCGAACACCGGGGAGCTGTTTTTT; CDR3: CASSQSADSYSNTGELFF
D: NA; size: NA; V: TRBV19; J: TRBJ1-6; DNA: TGTGCCAGTAGTATTCAGGGGCGCTTGGATTCACCCCTCCACTTT; CDR3: CASSIQGRLDSPLHF
D: NA; size: NA; V: TRBV5-1; J: TRBJ1-4; DNA: TGCGCCAGCAGCTCGACATCTACTAATGAAAAACTGTTTTTT; CDR3: CASSSTSTNEKLFF
D: NA; size: NA; V: TRBV5-1; J: TRBJ2-1; DNA: TGCGCCAGCAGCGAGCCACAGGTCGATGAGCAGTTCTTC; CDR3: CASSEPQVDEQFF
D: TRBD1; size: NA; V: TRBV11-2; J: TRBJ2-6; DNA: TGTGCCAGCAGCTTGGCGACAGGGGGCAGCTCTGGGGCCAACGTCCTGACTTTC; CDR3: CASSLATGGSSGANVLTF
D: NA; size: NA; V: TRBV28; J: TRBJ2-1; DNA: TGTGCCAGCAGTAGCAGGCTTCACGAGCAGTTCTTC; CDR3: CASSSRLHEQFF